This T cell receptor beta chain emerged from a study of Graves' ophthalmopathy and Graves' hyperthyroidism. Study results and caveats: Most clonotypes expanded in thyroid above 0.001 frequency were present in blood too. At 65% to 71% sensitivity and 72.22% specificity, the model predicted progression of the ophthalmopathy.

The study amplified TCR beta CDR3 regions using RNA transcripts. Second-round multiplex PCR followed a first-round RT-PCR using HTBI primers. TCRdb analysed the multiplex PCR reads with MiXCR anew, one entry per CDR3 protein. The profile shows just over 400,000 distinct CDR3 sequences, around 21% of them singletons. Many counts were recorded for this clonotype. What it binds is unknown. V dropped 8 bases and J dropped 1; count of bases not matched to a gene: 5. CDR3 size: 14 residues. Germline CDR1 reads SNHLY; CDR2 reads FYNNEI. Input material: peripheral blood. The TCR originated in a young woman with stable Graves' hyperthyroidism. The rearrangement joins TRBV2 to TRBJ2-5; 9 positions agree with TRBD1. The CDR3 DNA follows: TGTGCCAGCTGGGACAGGGAATCCCAAGAGACCCAGTACTTC. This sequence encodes CASWDRESQETQYF. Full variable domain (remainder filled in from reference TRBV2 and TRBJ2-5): EPEVTQTPSHQVTQMGQEVILRCVPISNHLYFYWYRQILGQKVEFLVSFYNNEISEKSEIFDDQFSVERPDGSNFTLKIRSTKLEDSAMYFCASWDRESQETQYFGPGTRLLVL.